Below, one TCR beta chain is given with its context. Its specificity is not known. Germline CDR1 and CDR2: SGDLS and YYNGEE. CDR3 size: 13 residues. This entry belongs to a study of cytomegalovirus exposure and HLA in healthy donors. Study-level background: Assignment to the Caucasian-associated ancestry cluster applied to approximately 80% of the approximately 400 genotyped donors.

Vbeta (60) and Jbeta (13) primers were used in the PCR. Data came from immunoSEQ multiplex PCR; TCRdb stores just in-frame clones and leaves some out. Counted here are 130,000 to 150,000 clones, approximately 80% occurring once; the ten biggest clones make up 5.1%. Regarding the study as a whole: Common viral pathogens were later found to be apparently linked to several of the most significant clusters. In a later analysis, about 17,000 TCR beta sequences were associated with HLA alleles at 0.05 false discovery rate. Previous analysis showed most TCR beta V segments were productive about 90% or about 30% of the time.

The chain recombines TRBV9 with TRBJ2-5; the match to TRBD2 covers 7 bases. The DNA end lines up better with TRBJ2-7; the J call may be wrong. The receptor was isolated from a male donor in good health and CMV-seronegative. The sample consisted of PBMCs. CDR3 protein: CASSVRWGGEQYF. The CDR3 nucleotides are TGTGCCAGCAGCGTAAGGTGGGGGGGCGAGCAGTACTTC.